The next 24 T cell receptor beta chains were all read from a single sample in a study of shared clonotypes between healthy human individuals. Sequenced by immunoSEQ multiplex PCR; TCRdb stores in-frame clones only, minus some. Of 2.5 million or so clones listed, around nine tenths are singletons. The sequenced material came from naive CD4+ T cells sorted from blood. Subset indicated: CD45RA+ positively selected. The receptors originated from a young man in good health.

V is TRBV6-6 and J is TRBJ2-7, with D perhaps TRBD1 (5 bases). V dropped 4 bases and J dropped 5 bases, with 9 bases sitting between them. Germline V CDR1 and CDR2: MNHNY, SVGAGI (reference sequence). The CDR3 spans 12 residues. This chain's CDR3 is CASSWTSDEQYF. Written as DNA, the CDR3 is TGTGCCAGCAGTTGGACAAGCGACGAGCAGTACTTC.

The rearrangement joins TRBV30 to TRBJ1-6; D is uncertain. The V end was cut by 3 bases, the J end by 14 bases, with 23 bases between. Germline V gives CDR1 GTSNPN, CDR2 SVGIG (reference sequence). This CDR3 spans 15 amino acids. CDR3 loop: CAWSRFDNPLATLHF. The CDR3 region has the DNA TGTGCCTGGAGCCGTTTTGACAACCCCTTGGCGACCCTCCACTTT.

J is TRBJ2-1 and V is TRBV20-1; no firm D call. Trimming cost V 6 bases and J 10 bases, with 10 bases left between them. This CDR3 is built from 10 residues. The germline V gene encodes CDR1 DFQATT and CDR2 SNEGSKA (reference sequence). CDR3: CSANGQEQFF. Here the CDR3 DNA reads TGCAGTGCAAATGGCCAGGAGCAGTTCTTC.

This chain joins TRBV2 and TRBJ2-5; 9 nucleotides line up with TRBD1. The trim removed 1 base at V and 2 bases at J, leaving 2 bases unmatched. CDR3 length equals 15 residues. Germline CDR1 reads SNHLY; CDR2 reads FYNNEI. The CDR3 DNA reads as TGTGCCAGCAGTGAAGGGACAGGGGTACAAGAGACCCAGTACTTC. Translating gives CASSEGTGVQETQYF.

This clone has just one count. V gene TRBV5-4 combines with J gene TRBJ2-5; 8 bases fit TRBD1. Trimming cost V 5 bases and J 5 bases; bases outside gene matches: 11. The CDR3 covers 15 residues. The V gene's germline CDR1 is SGHNT and CDR2 YYREEE (reference sequence). Written as DNA, the CDR3 is TGTGCCAGCAGTTATCGGACAGGGCCTTACGAGACCCAGTACTTC. This translates into CASSYRTGPYETQYF.

This clone was seen once. The chain couples TRBV25-1 to TRBJ2-5; 8 positions agree with TRBD2. This CDR3 is built from 15 residues. With 1 base clipped from V and 4 bases from J, the junction kept 5 bases outside the gene matches. Germline CDR1 MGHDK, CDR2 SYGVNS. The CDR3 sequence: CASSEFRGGVETQYF. The DNA for the CDR3 is TGTGCCAGCAGTGAATTTCGGGGGGGAGTAGAGACCCAGTACTTC.

The chain carries TRBV25-1 and TRBJ2-7, with 8 bases identical to TRBD1. Germline trimming cut 5 bases from V and 4 bases from J; bases unmatched to any gene: 10. Germline CDR1 and CDR2: MGHDK and SYGVNS. The CDR3 contains 15 residues. The CDR3 DNA sequence: TGTGCCAGCAGTCCACAGACAGGGGCCCTATACGAGCAGTACTTC. It translates to CASSPQTGALYEQYF.

The chain's CDR3 is CATSRDPAGFTNTGELFF. The CDR3 DNA follows: TGTGCCACCAGCAGAGATCCAGCAGGATTTACGAACACCGGGGAGCTGTTTTTT. The chain uses TRBV15 and TRBJ2-2, with D hard to call. Germline CDR1 reads LNHNV; CDR2 reads YYDKDF (reference sequence). The CDR3 is 18 amino acids. V gave up 0 bases and J gave up 0 bases, with 14 bases separating them.

The chain uses TRBV21-1 and TRBJ2-7. TRBV21-1 is a pseudogene segment. The CDR3 runs to 16 residues. The chain's CDR3 is CASRPGPEGNSYEQYF. CDR3 in DNA: TGTGCCAGCAGACCGGGACCAGAGGGAAACTCCTACGAGCAGTACTTC.

In this sample, this clone turned up once. The V call is TRBV28, the J call TRBJ2-7; D may be TRBD1 (6 bases). The length of the CDR3 is 14 residues. The V end was cut by 1 base, the J end by 5 bases, with 12 bases between. Germline CDR1 and CDR2: MDHEN and SYDVKM. Written as DNA, the CDR3 is TGTGCCAGCAGTTTATTCCAGGGGTTGCACGAGCAGTACTTC. It yields the protein CASSLFQGLHEQYF.

The V call is TRBV5-6, the J call TRBJ1-3; D ambiguous. This CDR3 is built from 14 residues. With 2 bases removed from V and 0 bases from J, the gap between germline ends came to 6 bases. Germline CDR1 is SGHDT and CDR2 is YYEEEE. The CDR3 loop reads CASSFGVSGNTIYF. The CDR3 DNA follows: TGTGCCAGCAGCTTCGGCGTCTCTGGAAACACCATATATTTT. Variable domain in full (rest from reference TRBV5-6 and TRBJ1-3): DAGVTQSPTHLIKTRGQQVTLRCSPKSGHDTVSWYQQALGQGPQFIFQYYEEEERQRGNFPDRFSGHQFPNYSSELNVNALLLGDSALYLCASSFGVSGNTIYFGEGSWLTVV.

This chain links TRBV20-1 with TRBJ2-7; no reliable D call. This CDR3 is 11 amino acids long. Per germline, CDR1 DFQATT and CDR2 SNEGSKA (reference sequence). Between the trimmed V and J ends, which lost 4 bases and 6 bases, there was a span of 10 bases. The CDR3 DNA reads TGCAGTGCTAAAACAGTATCCGAGCAGTACTTC. This encodes CSAKTVSEQYF.

V is TRBV7-8 and J is TRBJ1-2; 9 positions match TRBD1. The germline gives CDR1 SGHVS, CDR2 FQNEAQ. The CDR3 sequence is 15 residues long. Losses at the gene ends were 5 bases for V and 7 bases for J; bases not matched to a gene: 11. The CDR3 nucleotides read TGTGCCAGCAGCCTACGAGAGGGACAGGGTTCTGGCTACACCTTC. It translates to CASSLREGQGSGYTF.

About this clone: The sample holds other DNA sequences that translate to the same CDR3. V is TRBV11-3 and J is TRBJ2-1; 15 bases agree with TRBD2. Germline lookup yields CDR1 SGHNT and CDR2 YENEEA. The junction had 4 bases not matched to a gene; V was cut back by 5 bases and J by 8 bases. This CDR3 has 15 amino acids. CDR3 nucleotides: TGTGCCAGCAGCCCTGGACTAGCGGGAGGGTATGAGCAGTTCTTC. This translates into CASSPGLAGGYEQFF.

The genes are TRBV6-5 and TRBJ1-5; 7 positions agree with TRBD1. CDR3 length equals 14 residues. Per the germline V gene, CDR1 is MNHEY and CDR2 is SVGAGI. The trim removed 6 bases at V and 2 bases at J, leaving 4 bases unmatched. The CDR3 DNA reads as TGTGCCAGCAGCTCAACAGGGGGCAATCAGCCCCAGCATTTT. Protein product: CASSSTGGNQPQHF.

The DNA of the CDR3 is TGTGCCAGCAGTTACTCGACAGGGGGAAATACTTACGAGCAGTACTTC. It encodes CASSYSTGGNTYEQYF. J is TRBJ2-7 and V is TRBV6-5; 9 nucleotides align to TRBD1. V was pared by 0 bases and J by 4 bases, with 7 bases of the junction left unmatched. Germline CDR1 and CDR2: MNHEY and SVGAGI. CDR3 size: 16 residues.

Notes on this clone: This sample also contains other DNA sequences that code for the same CDR3. The V call is TRBV7-8, the J call TRBJ2-3, with 8 bases lining up with TRBD1. V lost 5 bases to trimming and J lost 2 bases; unmatched junction nucleotides: 3. The CDR3 totals 14 residues. In germline, CDR1 is SGHVS, CDR2 FQNEAQ. CDR3 nucleotides: TGTGCCAGCAGCCTTCAGGGGGCCACAGATACGCAGTATTTT. The encoded protein is CASSLQGATDTQYF.

V usage is TRBV6-5 and J usage is TRBJ1-1; the D is unclear. Germline V lookup: CDR1 MNHEY, CDR2 SVGAGI. Trimming took 3 bases from V and 9 from J, leaving 11 bases between them. The CDR3 is made up of 12 amino acids. The CDR3 DNA follows: TGTGCCAGCAGTTATAGGAATTCGCAAGCTTTCTTT. Amino acids: CASSYRNSQAFF.

The chain employs TRBV28 and TRBJ1-1, with D maybe TRBD1 (6 bases). There are 14 residues in the CDR3. CDR1 MDHEN and CDR2 SYDVKM come from the germline V gene. V lost 7 bases and J 10 bases, leaving 22 bases between the germline ends. The DNA of the CDR3 is TGTGCCAGCATCCAAGATACGGGGGCGCGACGAGCTTTCTTT. This gives the protein CASIQDTGARRAFF.

This sequence joins TRBV5-8 and TRBJ1-3; 7 nucleotides align to TRBD1. Germline V lookup: CDR1 SGHTS, CDR2 YDEGEE. Trimming at V came to 3 bases and at J to 0 bases, leaving 6 bases not matched to a gene. The CDR3 has 16 residues. The CDR3: CASSSRDSRSGNTIYF. CDR3 DNA sequence: TGTGCCAGCAGCTCGAGGGACAGCCGCTCTGGAAACACCATATATTTT.

The chain links TRBV18 to TRBJ1-1; no clear D gene. The V and J ends lost 6 bases and 4 bases respectively, with 15 bases between them. The CDR3 has 14 residues. Germline V lookup: CDR1 KGHSH, CDR2 LQKENI. In nucleotides, the CDR3 is TGTGCCAGCTCCCAAGGGAGACTCCGCACTGAAGCTTTCTTT. Its protein product is CASSQGRLRTEAFF.

The CDR3 loop is CASSTQRGQSYEQYF. The CDR3 region has the DNA TGTGCCAGTAGTACCCAACGGGGACAGTCCTACGAGCAGTACTTC. The V and J genes are TRBV19 and TRBJ2-7, with TRBD1 identical over 7 bases. Germline CDR1 reads LNHDA; CDR2 reads SQIVND (reference sequence). This CDR3 has 15 amino acids. Trimming cost V 4 bases and J 1 base; bases outside gene matches: 7.

The genes are TRBV6-4 and TRBJ1-5, with TRBD1 matching 9 bases. Germline loops: CDR1 MRHNA, CDR2 SNTAGT. The CDR3 runs 14 residues. J lost 5 bases, V lost 6 bases, and 5 bases had no gene match. The CDR3 region is CASSPGQGHQPQHF. The DNA for the CDR3 is TGTGCCAGCAGCCCGGGACAGGGACATCAGCCCCAGCATTTT.

The V and J genes are TRBV28 and TRBJ1-5, with unresolved D. Germline V gene data show CDR1 as MDHEN and CDR2 as SYDVKM. The V and J ends lost 3 bases and 0 bases respectively, with 15 bases between them. CDR3 length: 17 residues. The chain's CDR3 is CASSFGYRSYSNQPQHF. DNA of the CDR3: TGTGCCAGCAGTTTTGGTTACAGAAGCTATAGCAATCAGCCCCAGCATTTT.